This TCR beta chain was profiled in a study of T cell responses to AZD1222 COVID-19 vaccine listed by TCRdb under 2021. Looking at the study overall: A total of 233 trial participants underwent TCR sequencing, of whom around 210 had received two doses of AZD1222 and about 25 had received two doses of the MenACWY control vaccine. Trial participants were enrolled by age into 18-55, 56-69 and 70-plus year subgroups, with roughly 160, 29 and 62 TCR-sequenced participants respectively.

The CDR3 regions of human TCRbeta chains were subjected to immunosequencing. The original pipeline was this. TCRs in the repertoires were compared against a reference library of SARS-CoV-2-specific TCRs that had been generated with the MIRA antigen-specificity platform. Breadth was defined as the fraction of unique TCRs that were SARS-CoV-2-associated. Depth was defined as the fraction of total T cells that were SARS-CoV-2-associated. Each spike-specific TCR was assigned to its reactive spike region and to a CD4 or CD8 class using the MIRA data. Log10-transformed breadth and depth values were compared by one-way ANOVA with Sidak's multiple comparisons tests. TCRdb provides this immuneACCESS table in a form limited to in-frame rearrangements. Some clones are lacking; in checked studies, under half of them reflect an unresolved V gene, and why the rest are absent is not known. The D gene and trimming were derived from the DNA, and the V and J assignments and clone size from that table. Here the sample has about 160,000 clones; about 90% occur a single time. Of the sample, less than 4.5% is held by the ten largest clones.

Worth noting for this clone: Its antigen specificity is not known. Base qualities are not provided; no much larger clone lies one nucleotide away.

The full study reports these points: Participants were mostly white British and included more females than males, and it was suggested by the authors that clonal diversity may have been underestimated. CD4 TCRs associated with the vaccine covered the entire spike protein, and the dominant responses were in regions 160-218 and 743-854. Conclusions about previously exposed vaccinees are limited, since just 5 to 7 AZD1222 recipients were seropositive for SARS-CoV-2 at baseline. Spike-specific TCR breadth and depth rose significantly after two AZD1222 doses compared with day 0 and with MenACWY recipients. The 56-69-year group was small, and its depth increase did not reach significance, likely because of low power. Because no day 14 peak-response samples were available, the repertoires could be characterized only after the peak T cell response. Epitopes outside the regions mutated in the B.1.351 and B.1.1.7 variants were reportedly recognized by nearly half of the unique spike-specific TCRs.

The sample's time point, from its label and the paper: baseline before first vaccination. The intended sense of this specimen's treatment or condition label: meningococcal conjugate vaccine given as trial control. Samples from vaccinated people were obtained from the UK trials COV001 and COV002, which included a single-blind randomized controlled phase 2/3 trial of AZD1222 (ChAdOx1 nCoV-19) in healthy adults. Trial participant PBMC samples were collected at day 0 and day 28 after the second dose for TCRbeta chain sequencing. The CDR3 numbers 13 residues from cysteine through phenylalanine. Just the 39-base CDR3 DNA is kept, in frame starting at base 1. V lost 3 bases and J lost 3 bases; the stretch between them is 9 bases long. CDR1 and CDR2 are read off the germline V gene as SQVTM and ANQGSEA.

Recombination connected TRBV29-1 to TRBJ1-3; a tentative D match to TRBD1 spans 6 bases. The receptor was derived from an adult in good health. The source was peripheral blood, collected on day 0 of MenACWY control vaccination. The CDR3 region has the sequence CSVDPGVGNTIYF. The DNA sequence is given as TGCAGCGTTGATCCAGGGGTTGGAAACACCATATATTTT.